These 18 T cell receptor beta chains came from one sample sequenced in a study of blood T cells in healthy people across ages. For the second PCR, which ran for about 7 to 11 cycles, a sample-barcoded 5' primer and a J-beta primer mix were used. From the 5' RACE reads, TCRdb called clonotypes with MiXCR, one entry per CDR3 protein. This table holds about 1.8 million distinct CDR3 sequences, just under 50% found once. Sequencing was done on a sample of blood. Receptors originate from a woman between 40 and 55 years old in good health.

This clonotype has just a few counts. The V and J genes are TRBV20-1 and TRBJ1-2, with D possibly matching TRBD1 (6 bases). CDR1 is DFQATT, CDR2 SNEGSKA, per germline (reference sequence). The CDR3 has 15 amino acids. With 5 bases removed from V and 4 bases from J, the gap between germline ends came to 20 bases. The CDR3 reads CSAGRRWDTSYGYTF. The CDR3 nucleotides read TGCAGTGCTGGACGACGATGGGACACCAGCTATGGCTACACCTTC.

The chain links TRBV7-2 to TRBJ1-1, with TRBD1 matching over 8 bases. CDR1 is SGHTA, CDR2 FQGNSA, per germline. The CDR3 contains 16 residues. With V trimmed by 3 bases and J by 3 bases, 9 bases remained unmatched. CDR3 loop: CASSFRGLGRDTEAFF. The CDR3 DNA reads as TGTGCCAGCAGCTTCAGGGGGCTCGGCCGGGACACTGAAGCTTTCTTT.

This chain links TRBV20-1 with TRBJ2-3, with D uncertain. Germline CDR1 DFQATT, CDR2 SNEGSKA (reference sequence). CDR3 length equals 14 residues. The CDR3 sequence is CSGGTTSSTDTQYF. CDR3 bases: TGCAGCGGCGGAACCACCAGCAGCACAGATACGCAGTATTTT.

This clonotype was detected only a few times. This chain uses TRBV13 with TRBJ1-2; D may be TRBD1 (5 bases). Germline lookup yields CDR1 PRHDT and CDR2 FYEKMQ (reference sequence). The germline V and J ends were trimmed by 2 bases and 4 bases, with 14 bases remaining between them. The CDR3 is made up of 15 amino acids. This chain's CDR3 is CASSLRGARTYGYTF. The CDR3, as DNA: TGTGCCAGCAGCTTACGAGGGGCGCGGACCTATGGCTACACCTTC.

This clonotype was picked up many times. The chain couples TRBV7-2 to TRBJ2-5; D is perhaps TRBD1 (6 bases). Deletions cut 5 bases from V and 7 bases from J, with 17 bases between. The V gene's germline CDR1 is SGHTA and CDR2 FQGNSA. The CDR3 is made up of 14 amino acids. CDR3 sequence (DNA): TGTGCCAGCAGCAGGACAGCACCTGAAGGGACCCAGTACTTC. Translating gives CASSRTAPEGTQYF.

The chain has TRBV4-3 and TRBJ1-4, with D hard to call. V gave up 2 bases and J gave up 0 bases, with 10 bases separating them. Germline V lookup: CDR1 LGHNA, CDR2 YSLEER. This CDR3 has 16 amino acids. This CDR3 reads CASSQKEPSTNEKLFF. The CDR3 DNA sequence: TGCGCCAGCAGCCAAAAGGAACCGTCAACTAATGAAAAACTGTTTTTT.

This clonotype has a handful of counts. In DNA, the CDR3 is TGTGCCAGCAGTTACCCCACAGGGTTGAGGGAGACCCAGTACTTC. This sequence encodes CASSYPTGLRETQYF. The rearrangement uses TRBV6-6 and TRBJ2-5; D is perhaps TRBD1 (6 bases). Germline V gene data show CDR1 as MNHNY and CDR2 as SVGAGI (reference sequence). Trimming left V 2 bases short and J 5 bases short, with 15 bases between. The CDR3 has 15 amino acids.

The chain is built from TRBV20-1 and TRBJ2-5; TRBD2 matches at 10 bases. This CDR3 has 15 residues. Per germline, CDR1 DFQATT and CDR2 SNEGSKA (reference sequence). J gave up 5 bases and V 2 bases, and 8 bases lay outside the gene matches. Here the CDR3 DNA reads TGCAGTGCTAGACCAAGCGGGAGGGCCCCGGAGACCCAGTACTTC. Encoded protein: CSARPSGRAPETQYF.

The V and J genes are TRBV6-2 or TRBV6-3 and TRBJ2-3; D is undetermined. Germline V gives CDR1 MNHEY, CDR2 SVGEGT. CDR3 size: 13 residues. Trimming pared 5 bases from V and 1 base from J, leaving 7 bases between. This CDR3 reads CASSQMRTDTQYF. The CDR3 DNA follows: TGTGCCAGCAGTCAGATGCGCACAGATACGCAGTATTTT.

The chain has TRBV6-2 or TRBV6-3 and TRBJ2-1, with D unresolved. Germline V lookup: CDR1 MNHEY, CDR2 SVGEGT. Trimming removed 6 bases from V and 7 bases from J, with 13 bases in between. This CDR3 has 13 residues. Here the CDR3 reads CASSWTDLNEQFF. The CDR3 coding sequence is TGTGCCAGCAGCTGGACGGACCTAAATGAGCAGTTCTTC.

The chain links TRBV20-1 to TRBJ1-4; D unclear. The V end lost 0 bases, the J end lost 7 bases, and 9 bases lay between the germline ends. The CDR3 totals 13 residues. The V gene's germline CDR1 is DFQATT and CDR2 SNEGSKA (reference sequence). This chain's CDR3 is CSARDAYSEKLFF. CDR3 sequence (DNA): TGCAGTGCTAGAGATGCGTATTCTGAAAAACTGTTTTTT.

The chain combines TRBV7-6 with TRBJ2-5; TRBD2 agrees at 12 bases. CDR3 size: 16 residues. Germline V lookup: CDR1 SGHVS, CDR2 FNYEAQ. The trim removed 5 bases at V and 5 bases at J, leaving 9 bases unmatched. CDR3 protein: CASSPSSGGAGETQYF. CDR3 sequence (DNA): TGTGCCAGCAGCCCCTCTAGCGGGGGGGCCGGGGAGACCCAGTACTTC.

There are a few counts of this clonotype. The genes are TRBV13 and TRBJ2-5; D possibly corresponds to TRBD2 (6 bases). The J call may be faulty, since TRBJ2-7 better matches the DNA end. The length of the CDR3 is 18 residues. Germline V gene sequence: CDR1 PRHDT, CDR2 FYEKMQ (reference sequence). The CDR3 loop reads CASSPSSPGEPLGHEQYF. The CDR3 DNA sequence: TGTGCCAGCAGCCCCAGTTCTCCGGGGGAGCCCCTGGGCCACGAGCAGTACTTC.

CDR3 nucleotide sequence: TGCGCCAGCAGCCAAGAATGGCGGGGGCGGTACGAGCAGTACTTC. It translates to CASSQEWRGRYEQYF. V is TRBV4-1 and J is TRBJ2-7; D might be TRBD2 (7 bases). The CDR3 is 15 amino acids. Trimming left V 0 bases short and J 4 bases short, with 13 bases between. Germline CDR1 MGHRA, CDR2 YSYEKL.

This chain links TRBV7-2 with TRBJ1-4; D is unclear. The CDR3 is 15 amino acids. Trimming took off 5 bases at V and 4 bases at J, with 14 bases between the two ends. CDR1 is SGHTA, CDR2 FQGNSA, per germline. CDR3 nucleotide sequence: TGTGCCAGCAGCCCCACACTGAGTTTTAATGAAAAACTGTTTTTT. It codes for CASSPTLSFNEKLFF.

A single count supports this clonotype. This sequence joins TRBV6-5 and TRBJ2-1, with D possibly TRBD1 on 5 matching bases. Germline assignment: CDR1 MNHEY and CDR2 SVGAGI. The V end lost 5 bases, the J end lost 8 bases, and 10 bases lay between the germline ends. The CDR3 is 12 amino acids. The CDR3 DNA is TGTGCCAGCAGTACAGGTTTGCATGAGCAGTTCTTC. As protein: CASSTGLHEQFF.

V usage is TRBV4-1 and J usage is TRBJ1-1; D is perhaps TRBD1 (6 bases). Trimming stripped 4 bases from V and 1 base from J, with 16 bases between. This CDR3 contains 16 residues. Germline V gene lookup returns CDR1 MGHRA and CDR2 YSYEKL. The DNA of the CDR3 is TGCGCCAGCAGCCGTGGGGGCTACCCAAGGAACACTGAAGCTTTCTTT. It is translated as CASSRGGYPRNTEAFF.

This clonotype has just a few counts. V is TRBV5-6 and J is TRBJ2-6; a possible D gene is TRBD1 (6 bases). CDR3 length: 18 residues. V was trimmed by 0 bases and J by 0 bases, leaving 13 bases between them. Germline V gives CDR1 SGHDT, CDR2 YYEEEE. The CDR3 reads CASSLDRVHLSGANVLTF. The CDR3, as DNA: TGTGCCAGCAGCTTGGACAGGGTCCACCTCTCTGGGGCCAACGTCCTGACTTTC.